Listed below are T cell receptor beta chains from one sample, sequenced in a study of B cell selection in AIRE deficiency. Some clones are missing from TCRdb's copy, which holds only in-frame ones; the method was immunoSEQ multiplex PCR. The table shows more than 25,000 clones, with 95% to 96% occurring only once. Material: CD4+CD127+ conventional T cells sorted from PBMCs. All receptors come from a human donor in good health. The CDR3 runs from the conserved cysteine through the conserved F or W. D genes are given only for firm matches. The size of a clone is reported for some rows only, either as once, few or many, or as a class for expanded clones.

abundance	d_gene	v_gene	j_gene	CDR3nt	CDR3aa
NA	TRBD1	TRBV18	TRBJ2-1	TGTGCCAGCTCACCCCTCAACCGGGACAGCACGTCGTATGAGCAGTTCTTC	CASSPLNRDSTSYEQFF
few	NA	TRBV10-2	TRBJ1-5	TGCGCCAGCAGGAAGGGGGGCTCGTCTCAGCCCCAGCATTTT	CASRKGGSSQPQHF
NA	NA	TRBV18	TRBJ2-3	TGTGCCAGCTCACCAGGGGACGCCAACACAGATACGCAGTATTTT	CASSPGDANTDTQYF
NA	TRBD1	TRBV19	TRBJ1-6	TGTGCCAGTAGTAAGGACAGGGGGGCCGCGCCCCTCCACTTT	CASSKDRGAAPLHF
NA	NA	TRBV29-1	TRBJ2-1	TGCAGCGTTGAAGACGTCGAGCGACAGACCTACAATGAGCAGTTCTTC	CSVEDVERQTYNEQFF
NA	TRBD1	TRBV19	TRBJ2-5	TGTGCCAGCCGGGACAGGGGGCGCGGGGAGACCCAGTACTTC	CASRDRGRGETQYF
NA	TRBD1	TRBV10-3	TRBJ2-1	TGTGCCATCAGCGACCGAGATCGCCGGGACAGGGCGGGCGATGAGCAGTTCTTC	CAISDRDRRDRAGDEQFF
NA	NA	TRBV11-2	TRBJ1-2	TGTGCCAGCAGCTTAGATCCAGGGGATGGCTACACCTTC	CASSLDPGDGYTF
NA	TRBD1	TRBV5-4	TRBJ2-3	TGTGCCAGCAGCGGACAGGGGGCCGGCACAGATACGCAGTATTTT	CASSGQGAGTDTQYF
NA	NA	TRBV10-1	TRBJ2-7	TGCGCCAGCAGTGAGGCGGGCAGGGCGCCGGTGCAGTACTTC	CASSEAGRAPVQYF
NA	NA	TRBV28	TRBJ1-2	TGTGCCAGCAGTTTCGCTTTGGGTGGCCCCCCCTATGGCTACACCTTC	CASSFALGGPPYGYTF
NA	NA	TRBV11-1	TRBJ1-5	TGTGCCAGCAGCTTAGGGGCCAATCAGCCCCAGCATTTT	CASSLGANQPQHF
NA	NA	TRBV7-2	TRBJ1-5	TGTGCCAGCAGCCCGAGGGGTGGCGGCAATCAGCCCCAGCATTTT	CASSPRGGGNQPQHF
once	NA	TRBV18	TRBJ2-2	TGTGCCAGCTCACCACGGGGGGCCGGGGAGCTGTTTTTT	CASSPRGAGELFF
NA	TRBD2	TRBV4-1	TRBJ2-7	TGCGCCAGCAGCCACCCCGGGACTACTTCCTACGAGCAGTACTTC	CASSHPGTTSYEQYF
NA	NA	TRBV7-3	TRBJ2-3	TGTGCCAGCAGCTTATTGGGAGACACAGATACGCAGTATTTT	CASSLLGDTDTQYF
NA	TRBD1	TRBV5-1	TRBJ2-5	TGCGCCAGCAGCCTAGCCGAGGGACAGGGGAGGTCCCAGTACTTC	CASSLAEGQGRSQYF
once	NA	TRBV6-5	TRBJ1-1	TGTGCCAGCAGTTCCCTCGCGAGGCCGAGGAACACTGAAGCTTTCTTT	CASSSLARPRNTEAFF
NA	NA	TRBV10-3	TRBJ1-4	TGTGCCATCAGTAGACAGGCTGCATCTCCTGGTGAAAAACTGTTTTTT	CAISRQAASPGEKLFF
NA	NA	TRBV6-5	TRBJ2-2	TGTGCCAGCGGGGGGGCGGCGACCGGGGAGCTGTTTTTT	CASGGAATGELFF
NA	NA	TRBV19	TRBJ2-3	TGTGCCAGTAGTCCCAGCCAAGGCACAGATACGCAGTATTTT	CASSPSQGTDTQYF
NA	NA	TRBV6-6	TRBJ2-7	TGTGCCAGCAGATTCGGCTACAGGGCCTCCTACGAGCAGTACTTC	CASRFGYRASYEQYF
NA	NA	TRBV2	TRBJ2-2	TGTGCCAGCAAGAAGGGACTGGCGAACACCGGGGAGCTGTTTTTT	CASKKGLANTGELFF
NA	NA	TRBV18	TRBJ1-5	TGTGCCAGCTCACTAAGGGGGGGACAGCCCCAGCATTTT	CASSLRGGQPQHF
NA	TRBD2	TRBV6-1	TRBJ2-3	TGTGCCAGCAGTGAAGCAGGCCTTCTGAAGCGGGGGGTCACAGATACGCAGTATTTT	CASSEAGLLKRGVTDTQYF
NA	NA	TRBV7-2	TRBJ2-3	TGTGCCTGCTCGCAAGGGACGGCAGATACGCAGTATTTT	CACSQGTADTQYF
NA	TRBD2	TRBV2	TRBJ2-7	TGTGCCAGAGGGACTAGCCCTTCCTACGAGCAGTACTTC	CARGTSPSYEQYF
NA	TRBD2	TRBV10-3	TRBJ2-7	TGTGCCATCAGCCAAACGGGACTAGCGGGGCACGAGCAGTACTTC	CAISQTGLAGHEQYF
NA	NA	TRBV7-9	TRBJ2-4	TGTGCCAGCAGCTCCAGTTTAGCCAAAAACATTCAGTACTTC	CASSSSLAKNIQYF
NA	NA	TRBV19	TRBJ1-2	TGTGCCAGTAGTGAAGGGGGAGATGGCTACACCTTC	CASSEGGDGYTF
NA	TRBD1	TRBV5-6	TRBJ1-4	TGTGCCAGCAGCTGGGAGGGGGCGCGGGAAAAACTGTTTTTT	CASSWEGAREKLFF
NA	TRBD1	TRBV4-1	TRBJ1-2	TGCGCCAGCAGCCACCAAGGACAGGGTTTTGGCTACACCTTC	CASSHQGQGFGYTF
NA	NA	TRBV10-2	TRBJ1-2	TGTGCCATCAGTGAGTTTCAGGGCCCCTATGGCTACACCTTC	CAISEFQGPYGYTF
NA	NA	TRBV18	TRBJ2-3	TGTGCTAGCTCACCACCGACCCGCACAGATACGCAGTATTTT	CASSPPTRTDTQYF
NA	NA	TRBV28	TRBJ1-2	TGTGCCAGCAGTTTAACAGGGTCGGAAAACACCTTC	CASSLTGSENTF
NA	NA	TRBV21-1	TRBJ1-6	TGTGCCAGCAGCCCCTTGGAGACCAATAATTCACCCCTCCACTTT	CASSPLETNNSPLHF
NA	NA	TRBV5-4	TRBJ1-1	TGTGCCAGCAGCTTGTCGGGCAGACCCTTGGGGACTGAAGCTTTCTTT	CASSLSGRPLGTEAFF
NA	TRBD1	TRBV6-5	TRBJ2-3	TGTGCCAGCAGGACAGGGGCGATCACAGATACGCAGTATTTT	CASRTGAITDTQYF
NA	NA	TRBV6-1	TRBJ1-2	TGTGCCAGCAGTGAAGCTGCAGGGTCGGGCTACACCTTC	CASSEAAGSGYTF
NA	NA	TRBV10-3	TRBJ2-3	TGTGCCATCAATGGGGGGCGGCCCACAGATACGCAGTATTTT	CAINGGRPTDTQYF
NA	NA	TRBV6-5	TRBJ2-6	TGTGCCAGCAGGGGGACGGGTGGGGCCAACGTCCTGACTTTC	CASRGTGGANVLTF
NA	NA	TRBV21-1	TRBJ2-7	TGTGCCAGCAGCAAAGTGGTAGCGGGAGACTTATACGAGCAGTACTTC	CASSKVVAGDLYEQYF
NA	TRBD1	TRBV25-1	TRBJ2-7	TGTGCCAGCAGTGACGGGACAGGGGGCTACGAGCAGTACTTC	CASSDGTGGYEQYF
once	TRBD1	TRBV7-8	TRBJ1-4	TGTGCCAGCAGCTCCTTCCTACAGGGGTTGTCTAATGAAAAACTGTTTTTT	CASSSFLQGLSNEKLFF
NA	NA	TRBV7-6	TRBJ2-2	TGTGCCAGCGGAAGACTAGTAGGGAACACCGGGGAGCTGTTTTTT	CASGRLVGNTGELFF
NA	NA	TRBV11-3	TRBJ1-5	TGTGCCAGCAGCGACACTGGACTCCGCAATCAGCCCCAGCATTTT	CASSDTGLRNQPQHF
NA	TRBD2	TRBV6-1	TRBJ2-3	TGTGCCAGCAGTGCTGGGGGGGACACAGATACGCAGTATTTT	CASSAGGDTDTQYF
NA	TRBD2	TRBV5-1	TRBJ2-2	TGCGCCAGCAGCTCCGGGACTAGCCCCGGGGAGCTGTTTTTT	CASSSGTSPGELFF
NA	TRBD1	TRBV5-4	TRBJ2-7	TGTGCCAGCAGCTCGGGACAGGGGGCGTCCTACGAGCAGTACTTC	CASSSGQGASYEQYF
NA	TRBD1	TRBV18	TRBJ2-5	TGTGCCAGCTCACCAGGGACAGGGGATGAGACCCAGTACTTC	CASSPGTGDETQYF
NA	NA	TRBV25-1	TRBJ1-3	TGTGCCAGCAGTCCCGGGGCGCGAGGAAACACCATATATTTT	CASSPGARGNTIYF
NA	NA	TRBV2	TRBJ2-7	TGTGCCAGCGGAGGTAGCGGAGGAGGCTACGAGCAGTACTTC	CASGGSGGGYEQYF
NA	TRBD1	TRBV18	TRBJ1-2	TGTGCCAGCTCACCAGGACAGGGGAAGTCTAACTATGGCTACACCTTC	CASSPGQGKSNYGYTF
NA	TRBD1	TRBV11-2	TRBJ1-2	TGTGCCAGCAGCTTAGAGGGGCCCTACAGGGGATCGGACTATGGCTACACCTTC	CASSLEGPYRGSDYGYTF
NA	NA	TRBV4-1	TRBJ2-1	TGCGCCAGCAGCCATGCTTTGATGGAGGAGCAGTTCTTC	CASSHALMEEQFF
NA	TRBD2	TRBV12-5	TRBJ2-2	TGTGCTAGTGGTTTGGCGAACACCCTGGGCGGGGGGGCGAACACCGGGGAGCTGTTTTTT	CASGLANTLGGGANTGELFF
once	TRBD1	TRBV5-4	TRBJ1-2	TGTGCCAGCAGCTTACAGGGGACCTATGGCTACACCTTC	CASSLQGTYGYTF
NA	NA	TRBV9	TRBJ2-3	TGTGCCAGCAGCCCCCACCTAGCCCCTCGTGTGGCAGATACGCAGTATTTT	CASSPHLAPRVADTQYF
NA	TRBD1	TRBV9	TRBJ1-1	TGTGCCAGCAGCCCTCCGGGACAGTACACTGAAGCTTTCTTT	CASSPPGQYTEAFF